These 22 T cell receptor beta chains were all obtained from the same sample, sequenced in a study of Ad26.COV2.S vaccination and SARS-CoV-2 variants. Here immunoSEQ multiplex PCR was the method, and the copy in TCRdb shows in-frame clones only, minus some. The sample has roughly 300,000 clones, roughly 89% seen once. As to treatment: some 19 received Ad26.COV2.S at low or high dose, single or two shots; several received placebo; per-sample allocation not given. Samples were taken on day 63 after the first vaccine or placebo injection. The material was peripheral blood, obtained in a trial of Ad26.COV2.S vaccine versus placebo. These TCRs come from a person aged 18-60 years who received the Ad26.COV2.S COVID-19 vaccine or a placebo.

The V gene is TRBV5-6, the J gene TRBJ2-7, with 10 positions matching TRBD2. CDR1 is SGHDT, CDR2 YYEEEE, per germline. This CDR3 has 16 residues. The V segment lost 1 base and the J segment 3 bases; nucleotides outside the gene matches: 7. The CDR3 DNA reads TGTGCCAGCAGCTTGCAAGCCGGGACTAGCGTCTACGAGCAGTACTTC. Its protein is CASSLQAGTSVYEQYF.

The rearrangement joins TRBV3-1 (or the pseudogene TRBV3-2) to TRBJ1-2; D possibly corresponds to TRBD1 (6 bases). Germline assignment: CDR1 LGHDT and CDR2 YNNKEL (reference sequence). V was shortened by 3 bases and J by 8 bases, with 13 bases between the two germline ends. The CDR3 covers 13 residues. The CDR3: CASSHDTGFGYTF. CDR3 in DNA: TGTGCCAGCAGCCATGACACAGGGTTCGGCTACACCTTC.

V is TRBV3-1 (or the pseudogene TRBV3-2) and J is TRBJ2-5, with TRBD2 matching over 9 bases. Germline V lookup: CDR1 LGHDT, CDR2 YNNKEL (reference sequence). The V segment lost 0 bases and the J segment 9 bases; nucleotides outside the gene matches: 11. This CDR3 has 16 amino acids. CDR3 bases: TGTGCCAGCAGCCAAGATAGGGCTAGCGGGGAATGGGCCCAGTACTTC. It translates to CASSQDRASGEWAQYF.

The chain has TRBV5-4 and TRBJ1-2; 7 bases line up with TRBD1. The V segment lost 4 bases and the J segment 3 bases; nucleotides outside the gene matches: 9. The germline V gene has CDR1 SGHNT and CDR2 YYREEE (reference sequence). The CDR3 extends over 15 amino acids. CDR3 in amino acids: CASSPRWQGDYGYTF. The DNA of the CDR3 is TGTGCCAGCAGCCCCCGATGGCAGGGGGACTATGGCTACACCTTC.

CDR3 DNA: TGTGCCAGCAGCCCGACCGGGACAGGGGCGGAGGGCACAGATACGCAGTATTTT. Protein product: CASSPTGTGAEGTDTQYF. The V call is TRBV5-6, the J call TRBJ2-3, with 10 bases aligning to TRBD1. Germline V lookup: CDR1 SGHDT, CDR2 YYEEEE. This CDR3 spans 18 amino acids. J lost 1 base, V lost 4 bases, and 12 bases had no gene match.

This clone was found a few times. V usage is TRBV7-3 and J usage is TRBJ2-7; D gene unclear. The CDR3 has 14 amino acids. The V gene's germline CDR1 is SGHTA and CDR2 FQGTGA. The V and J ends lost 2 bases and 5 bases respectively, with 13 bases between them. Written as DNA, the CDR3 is TGTGCCAGCAGCTTAGGTTCTGGGTTCGACGAGCAGTACTTC. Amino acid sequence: CASSLGSGFDEQYF.

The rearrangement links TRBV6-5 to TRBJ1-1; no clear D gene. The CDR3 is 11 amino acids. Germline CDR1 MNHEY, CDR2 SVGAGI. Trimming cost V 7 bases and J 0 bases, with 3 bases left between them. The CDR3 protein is CASTVNTEAFF. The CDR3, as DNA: TGTGCCAGCACAGTGAACACTGAAGCTTTCTTT.

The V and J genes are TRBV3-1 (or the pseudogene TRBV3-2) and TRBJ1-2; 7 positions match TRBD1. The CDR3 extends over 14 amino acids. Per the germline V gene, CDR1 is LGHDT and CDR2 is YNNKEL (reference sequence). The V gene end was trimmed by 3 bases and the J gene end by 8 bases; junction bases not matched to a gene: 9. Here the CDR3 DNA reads TGTGCCAGCAGCCATAGACAGGGCGCGGGGGGCTACACCTTC. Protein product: CASSHRQGAGGYTF.

CDR3 sequence: CASSFLGQGFNEQFF. CDR3 DNA sequence: TGTGCCAGCAGCTTCTTAGGACAGGGCTTCAATGAGCAGTTCTTC. This chain connects TRBV5-4 to TRBJ2-1; 8 bases line up with TRBD1. Germline assignment: CDR1 SGHNT and CDR2 YYREEE (reference sequence). The CDR3 is made up of 15 amino acids. Trimming at V came to 2 bases and at J to 6 bases, leaving 7 bases not matched to a gene.

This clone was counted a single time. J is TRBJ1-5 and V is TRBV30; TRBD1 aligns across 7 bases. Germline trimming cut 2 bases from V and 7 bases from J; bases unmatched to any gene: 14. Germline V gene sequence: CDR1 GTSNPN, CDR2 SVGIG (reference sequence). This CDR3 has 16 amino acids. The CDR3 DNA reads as TGTGCCTGGAGTATTAACAGGGGTCTTTCGGAACAGCCCCAGCATTTT. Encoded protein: CAWSINRGLSEQPQHF.

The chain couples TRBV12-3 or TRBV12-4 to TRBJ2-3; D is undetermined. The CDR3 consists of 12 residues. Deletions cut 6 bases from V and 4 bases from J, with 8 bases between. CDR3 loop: CASSRHADTQYF. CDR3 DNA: TGTGCCAGCAGCCGACACGCAGATACGCAGTATTTT.

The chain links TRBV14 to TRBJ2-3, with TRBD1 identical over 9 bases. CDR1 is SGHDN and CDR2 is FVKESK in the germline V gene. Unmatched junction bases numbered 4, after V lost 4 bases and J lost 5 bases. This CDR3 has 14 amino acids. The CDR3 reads CASSLDRGIDTQYF. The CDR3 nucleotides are TGTGCCAGCAGCCTGGACAGGGGTATAGATACGCAGTATTTT. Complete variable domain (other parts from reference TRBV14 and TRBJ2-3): EAGVTQFPSHSVIEKGQTVTLRCDPISGHDNLYWYRRVMGKEIKFLLHFVKESKQDESGMPNNRFLAERTGGTYSTLKVQPAELEDSGVYFCASSLDRGIDTQYFGPGTRLTVL.

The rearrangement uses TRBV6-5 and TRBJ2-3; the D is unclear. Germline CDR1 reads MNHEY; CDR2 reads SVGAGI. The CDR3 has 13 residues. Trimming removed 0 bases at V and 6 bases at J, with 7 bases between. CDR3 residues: CASSYSAGDTQYF. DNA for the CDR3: TGTGCCAGCAGTTACTCTGCTGGGGATACGCAGTATTTT.

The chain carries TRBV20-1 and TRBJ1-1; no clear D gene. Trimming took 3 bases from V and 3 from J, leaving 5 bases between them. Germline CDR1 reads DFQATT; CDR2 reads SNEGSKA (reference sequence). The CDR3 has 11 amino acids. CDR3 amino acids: CSASLYTEAFF. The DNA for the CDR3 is TGCAGTGCTAGTCTTTACACTGAAGCTTTCTTT.

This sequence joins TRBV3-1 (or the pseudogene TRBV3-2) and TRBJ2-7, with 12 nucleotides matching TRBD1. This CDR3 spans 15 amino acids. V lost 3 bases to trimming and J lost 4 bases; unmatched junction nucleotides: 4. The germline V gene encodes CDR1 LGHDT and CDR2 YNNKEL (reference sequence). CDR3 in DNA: TGTGCCAGCAGCCATATGGGACAGGGGGCTTACGAGCAGTACTTC. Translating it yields CASSHMGQGAYEQYF.

The CDR3 sequence is CASSVEQGQNNEQFF. The CDR3 nucleotides are TGTGCCAGCAGTGTTGAACAGGGGCAAAACAATGAGCAGTTCTTC. The rearrangement uses TRBV2 and TRBJ2-1, with TRBD1 identical over 7 bases. CDR3 size: 15 residues. J gave up 5 bases and V 4 bases, and 8 bases lay outside the gene matches. Germline V gene data show CDR1 as SNHLY and CDR2 as FYNNEI.

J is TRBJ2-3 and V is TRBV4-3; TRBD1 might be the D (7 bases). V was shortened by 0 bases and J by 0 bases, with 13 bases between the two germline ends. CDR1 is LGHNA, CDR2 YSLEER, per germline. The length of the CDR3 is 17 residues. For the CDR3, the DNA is TGCGCCAGCAGCCAAGAGAGCGGAGGGGGCAGCACAGATACGCAGTATTTT. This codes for CASSQESGGGSTDTQYF.

For the CDR3, the DNA is TGTGCCAGCATGAGGGGACCTGGATACGAGCAGTACTTC. This sequence encodes CASMRGPGYEQYF. The chain carries TRBV7-9 and TRBJ2-7; D tentatively fits TRBD1 or TRBD2 (5 bases each). Trimming cost V 7 bases and J 4 bases, with 14 bases left between them. The CDR3 has 13 residues. Germline V gene data show CDR1 as SEHNR and CDR2 as FQNEAQ (reference sequence).

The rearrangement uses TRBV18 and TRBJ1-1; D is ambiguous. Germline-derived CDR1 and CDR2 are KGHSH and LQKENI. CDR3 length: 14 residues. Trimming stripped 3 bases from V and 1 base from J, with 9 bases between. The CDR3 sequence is CASSPFTPNTEAFF. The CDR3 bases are TGTGCCAGCTCACCTTTCACGCCGAACACTGAAGCTTTCTTT.

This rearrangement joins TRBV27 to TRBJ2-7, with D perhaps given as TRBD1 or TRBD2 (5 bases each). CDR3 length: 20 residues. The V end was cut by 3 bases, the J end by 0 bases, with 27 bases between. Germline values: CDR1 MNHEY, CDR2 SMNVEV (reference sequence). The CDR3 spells CASSFQRNSVSGRGSYEQYF. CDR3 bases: TGTGCCAGCAGTTTTCAGAGGAACTCAGTATCGGGACGGGGCTCCTACGAGCAGTACTTC.

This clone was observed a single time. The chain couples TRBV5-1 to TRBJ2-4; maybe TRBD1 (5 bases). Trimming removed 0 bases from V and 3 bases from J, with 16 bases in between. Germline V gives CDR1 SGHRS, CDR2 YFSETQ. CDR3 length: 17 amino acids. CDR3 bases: TGCGCCAGCAGCTTGGACAGTCGACAGACCAACAAAAACATTCAGTACTTC. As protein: CASSLDSRQTNKNIQYF.

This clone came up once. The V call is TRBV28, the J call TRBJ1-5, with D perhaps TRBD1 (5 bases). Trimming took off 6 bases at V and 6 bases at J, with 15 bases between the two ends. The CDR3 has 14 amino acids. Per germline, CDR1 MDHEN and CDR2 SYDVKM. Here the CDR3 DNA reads TGTGCCAGCAGCTCCTCGGGGGACGGTCAGCCCCAGCATTTT. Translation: CASSSSGDGQPQHF. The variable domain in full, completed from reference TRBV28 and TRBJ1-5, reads DVKVTQSSRYLVKRTGEKVFLECVQDMDHENMFWYRQDPGLGLRLIYFSYDVKMKEKGDIPEGYSVSREKKERFSLILESASTNQTSMYLCASSSSGDGQPQHFGDGTRLSIL.